This T cell receptor beta chain was identified during a study of tumor-infiltrating lymphocytes in primary liver carcinoma listed by TCRdb under 2017. Notes on the research overall: The five patients, three men and two women aged 30 to 69 years, had hepatocellular carcinoma (four) or combined HCC and intrahepatic cholangiocarcinoma (one). Tumors of the five patients were stage T1-T3 N0M0 with maximum diameters of roughly 4.2 to 11 cm. Samples yielded roughly 3.5 to 8 million productive TCRbeta reads; read depth did not differ significantly between tissue types. For each liver tumor, the study sampled five regions along with adjacent normal tissue and blood, and applied TCRbeta repertoire sequencing, expression microarrays and whole-exome sequencing. A total of about 35 specimens from 5 patients went through TCRbeta repertoire sequencing, namely 25 tumor regions, 5 adjacent noncancerous liver tissues and 5 peripheral blood samples. To link TCRbeta repertoire diversity to the local molecular phenotype, the approximately 25 tumor region samples were profiled with Agilent mRNA microarrays. High reproducibility was observed for the technical replicate repertoires, with mean shared-clone rates roughly 0.87 and correlation coefficients above 0.95.

This clonotype was observed many times. Its antigen has not been determined. No much larger clone exists at a distance of one base, and base qualities are not known. The germline V gene provides CDR1 MDHEN and CDR2 SYDVKM. V was cut back by 6 bases and J by 8 bases, leaving a gap of 8 bases between them. The cysteine opens and the phenylalanine closes a CDR3 of 11 amino acids. Only CDR3 DNA is held: 33 bases, read in frame from base 1. Study-wide findings and limitations: Only a few patients were included in the study, and the authors note that the findings should be validated in a larger study. Only the TCR beta chain was sequenced, so true repertoire diversity is likely underestimated because unpaired alpha chains were not captured. Since the samples were bulk and unsorted, there was no way to compare CD4+ and CD8+ T cell repertoires. The top 250 clones accounted for a significantly greater share of the repertoire in tumors than in blood (p = 0.039). Just about 8-25% of top clones turned up in all five regions of a tumor, which suggests spatial heterogeneity among tumor-infiltrating T cells. Repertoire overlap was higher between tumor regions (mean roughly 35%) than tumor-adjacent (approximately 17%) or tumor-blood (approximately 15%) pairs, consistent with antigen-driven expansion.

Using a constant-region primer and ProtoScript II reverse transcriptase, TCRbeta-specific cDNA was reverse-transcribed from 400 to 550 ng total RNA. Construction of the TCRbeta libraries relied on three nested rounds of multiplex PCR, following a slightly modified ARM-PCR procedure. Each of the first two PCR rounds ran for about 10 cycles using multiplex TRBV1-TRBV30 forward primers together with a Cbeta reverse primer. Sample barcodes and Illumina adapters were added in a final 25-cycle PCR with Deep VentR polymerase. Before sequencing, amplicons of 200-500 bp were purified from gel using a QIAquick gel extraction kit. An Illumina HiSeq 2500 was used to sequence the TCRbeta amplicons, generating 250-bp paired-end reads. The authors' pipeline ran thus. Quality trimming of reads was performed with Trimmomatic v0.33, and paired reads were merged with FLASH v1.2.11 so that full CDR3 sequences could be recovered. V, D and J germline segments were assigned to the rearranged TCRbeta sequences using MiGEC v1.2.1b. Clonotype statistics and Shannon-Wiener diversity indices were computed with VDJtools v1.0.0. To cut down on sampling bias, every analysis after diversity analysis relied on just the 250 most abundant clonotypes from each sample. In-frame beta chains were kept once TCRdb had trimmed the public reads at Q25 with fastp and called clones with MiXCR. Rows are unified per CDR3 protein, each entry keeping the most common DNA and genes. The V and J calls reflect TCRdb's pipeline rather than the authors' work. The sample has fewer than 150,000 distinct CDR3 sequences on record, around 62% of them singletons. About a tenth of the sample is taken by the ten largest.

Total RNA and DNA were co-extracted from around 20-30 mg of bulk tissue with the AllPrep DNA/RNA mini kit, without cell sorting. Five patients with histopathologically diagnosed primary liver carcinoma underwent surgical resection in China between late 2015 and March 2016. Chronic HBV infection was present in the patients, and the patients were treatment-naive at sampling. Each tumor was sampled at five spatially separated regions: the tumor centre plus the superior, inferior, left-lateral and right-lateral poles. Histology showed that every tumor sample contained more than 80% viable tumor cells. Fresh tumor and adjacent tissue pieces were bisected; one half was stored in RNAlater at -80°C, the other sent for histology.

Here the chain combines TRBV28 and TRBJ2-1; the D gene cannot be named for sure. Material: liver tumor tissue from sampling region 1. This sample's cell subset or site label indicates: tumor region T1, superior pole. The receptor was isolated from a woman in her sixties with primary liver carcinoma and hepatitis B virus infection. The DNA reads TGTGCCAGCAGCTCTTTCCATGAGCAGTTCTTC. Its protein is CASSSFHEQFF. Full variable domain (CDR3 extended with the reference TRBV28 and TRBJ2-1 proteins): DVKVTQSSRYLVKRTGEKVFLECVQDMDHENMFWYRQDPGLGLRLIYFSYDVKMKEKGDIPEGYSVSREKKERFSLILESASTNQTSMYLCASSSFHEQFFGPGTRLTVL.